These T cell receptor beta chains were read from a single sample in a study of blood T cell dynamics during melanoma immunotherapy. Sequencing used immunoSEQ multiplex PCR; TCRdb keeps in-frame clones, though not all of them. The sample lists some 4,000 clones, 84% occurring once. This material consisted of blood, taken from a patient treated with checkpoint blockade. The receptors here all came from a human donor with melanoma. CDR3s include the opening cysteine and the closing phenylalanine or tryptophan. The D gene is left open where the match is weak. Size tells how often a clone was seen (once, few, many) or the class of an expanded clone, and some rows leave it out.

D gene,V gene,clone size,J gene,CDR3 protein,CDR3 DNA
-,TRBV6-1,-,TRBJ1-1,CASSPLGGVYTEAFF,TGTGCCAGCAGCCCATTAGGGGGGGTATACACTGAAGCTTTCTTT
-,TRBV7-9,-,TRBJ2-6,CASRRSSGWANVLTF,TGTGCCAGCCGAAGGAGTTCGGGCTGGGCCAACGTCCTGACTTTC
-,TRBV7-2,-,TRBJ2-7,CASSLGPNREQYF,TGTGCCAGCAGCTTAGGACCTAATAGGGAGCAGTACTTC
-,TRBV5-6,-,TRBJ2-7,CASSSGPIGEQYF,TGTGCCAGCAGCTCCGGGCCGATCGGCGAGCAGTACTTC
-,TRBV18,few,TRBJ1-3,CASSPPGGRNTIYF,TGTGCCAGCTCACCACCGGGGGGACGAAACACCATATATTTT
TRBD1,TRBV6-5,once,TRBJ1-1,CASRGTVYTEAFF,TGTGCCAGCAGGGGGACAGTTTACACTGAAGCTTTCTTT
-,TRBV4-3,-,TRBJ1-1,CASSQDSLLEAEAFF,TGCGCCAGCAGCCAAGACAGTCTGCTGGAGGCTGAAGCTTTCTTT
TRBD1,TRBV6-5,-,TRBJ2-7,CASRSSGQGNYEQYF,TGTGCCAGCAGGTCGTCCGGACAGGGGAACTACGAGCAGTACTTC
-,TRBV5-1,-,TRBJ1-1,CASSVDRRNTEAFF,TGCGCCAGCAGCGTCGACAGGAGGAACACTGAAGCTTTCTTT
-,TRBV5-5,-,TRBJ2-7,CASSLTPSSYEQYF,TGTGCCAGCAGCTTGACTCCGAGTTCCTACGAGCAGTACTTC
-,TRBV7-2,once,TRBJ2-7,CASSPGESSYEQYF,TGTGCCAGCAGCCCCGGCGAGAGCTCCTACGAGCAGTACTTC
-,TRBV5-1,-,TRBJ1-1,CASTRGGQLNTEAFF,TGCGCCAGCACCCGGGGAGGACAGTTGAACACTGAAGCTTTCTTT
-,TRBV11-2,-,TRBJ1-2,CASSPVGYYGYTF,TGTGCCAGCAGCCCGGTAGGGTACTATGGCTACACCTTC
-,TRBV9,-,TRBJ1-2,CASSVGGQPIYGYTF,TGTGCCAGCAGCGTAGGGGGCCAGCCTATCTATGGCTACACCTTC
-,TRBV11-3,-,TRBJ1-3,CASSPGGFAGNTIYF,TGTGCCAGCAGCCCCGGCGGGTTCGCCGGAAACACCATATATTTT
-,TRBV9,-,TRBJ1-3,CASSANQGSGNTIYF,TGTGCCAGCAGCGCGAACCAGGGCTCTGGAAACACCATATATTTT
-,TRBV5-6,-,TRBJ1-2,CASSLGGGRYGYTF,TGTGCCAGCAGCTTGGGGGGAGGTCGCTATGGCTACACCTTC
-,TRBV4-3,-,TRBJ2-7,CASSQVRGWSSYEQYF,TGCGCCAGCAGCCAAGTTCGGGGCTGGAGCTCCTACGAGCAGTACTTC
TRBD1,TRBV6-5,-,TRBJ1-2,CASRPTGGLGYTF,TGTGCCAGCAGGCCGACAGGGGGCCTTGGCTACACCTTC
-,TRBV28,-,TRBJ1-1,CASSARAGNTEAFF,TGTGCCAGCAGTGCCAGGGCCGGAAACACTGAAGCTTTCTTT
TRBD1,TRBV19,-,TRBJ1-4,CASRSTGGGEKLFF,TGTGCCAGTAGGAGTACAGGGGGGGGCGAAAAACTGTTTTTT
TRBD1,TRBV7-2,-,TRBJ1-1,CASSLKRGQTGNTEAFF,TGTGCCAGCAGCTTGAAAAGGGGGCAAACGGGAAACACTGAAGCTTTCTTT
TRBD2,TRBV28,-,TRBJ2-1,CASRTSGGYNEQFF,TGTGCCAGCAGGACTAGCGGGGGATACAATGAGCAGTTCTTC
-,TRBV7-9,-,TRBJ1-6,CASSPPGGVGSPLHF,TGTGCCAGCAGCCCCCCGGGGGGTGTCGGCTCACCCCTCCACTTT
-,TRBV6-5,-,TRBJ2-3,CASRSTDTQYF,TGTGCCAGCAGGAGCACAGATACGCAGTATTTT
-,TRBV19,once,TRBJ1-1,CASSRREWTEAFF,TGTGCCAGTAGTCGGAGGGAGTGGACTGAAGCTTTCTTT
TRBD1,TRBV19,-,TRBJ2-7,CASSIQGAYEQYF,TGTGCCAGTAGTATACAGGGGGCCTACGAGCAGTACTTC
-,TRBV5-1,-,TRBJ1-4,CASSYDRKNEKLFF,TGCGCCAGCAGCTACGACAGGAAAAATGAAAAACTGTTTTTT
TRBD1,TRBV27,-,TRBJ1-5,CASSFLGQGYQPQHF,TGTGCCAGCAGTTTCCTGGGACAGGGCTACCAGCCCCAGCATTTT
-,TRBV11-2,-,TRBJ2-7,CASSLVRGPEQYF,TGTGCCAGCAGCTTAGTTCGGGGACCCGAGCAGTACTTC
TRBD1,TRBV7-9,-,TRBJ1-1,CASSFNYGQASEAFF,TGTGCCAGCAGCTTTAACTACGGACAGGCCAGTGAAGCTTTCTTT
-,TRBV7-9,few,TRBJ2-7,CASSFGTAYEQYF,TGTGCCAGCAGCTTTGGGACGGCCTACGAGCAGTACTTC
-,TRBV18,-,TRBJ2-5,CASSANRARGTQYF,TGTGCCAGCTCAGCAAACAGGGCTAGAGGGACCCAGTACTTC
-,TRBV5-1,-,TRBJ2-7,CASSLMGSLLSYEQYF,TGCGCCAGCAGCTTAATGGGGTCCCTCCTATCCTACGAGCAGTACTTC
-,TRBV6-1,once,TRBJ1-4,CASSDSAWVEKLFF,TGTGCCAGCAGTGATTCGGCCTGGGTGGAAAAACTGTTTTTT
-,TRBV6-5,-,TRBJ1-6,CASSADRRSPLHF,TGTGCCAGCAGCGCAGACCGACGCTCACCCCTCCACTTT
-,TRBV7-2,-,TRBJ2-3,CASSLNVGSTDTQYF,TGTGCCAGCAGCTTAAATGTGGGTAGCACAGATACGCAGTATTTT
TRBD1,TRBV9,once,TRBJ1-2,CASSPDPTGDYGYTF,TGTGCCAGCAGCCCCGATCCCACAGGGGACTATGGCTACACCTTC
-,TRBV6-1,-,TRBJ1-2,CASSEELSVPIVYGYTF,TGTGCCAGCAGTGAAGAACTTTCCGTCCCAATAGTCTATGGCTACACCTTC
-,TRBV6-5,large,TRBJ1-2,CASQQGSRGGYTF,TGTGCCAGTCAACAGGGCAGTAGGGGCGGCTACACCTTC
TRBD1,TRBV4-3,-,TRBJ2-3,CASSRWGTEKTDTQYF,TGCGCCAGCAGCCGCTGGGGGACAGAGAAGACAGATACGCAGTATTTT
-,TRBV15,-,TRBJ1-2,CATRGGDPYGYTF,TGTGCCACCCGGGGCGGAGACCCTTATGGCTACACCTTC
-,TRBV6-5,-,TRBJ1-4,CASTRRPGNEKLFF,TGTGCCAGCACCCGCCGACCCGGTAATGAAAAACTGTTTTTT
-,TRBV7-2,-,TRBJ1-1,CASSSSTGRETEAFF,TGTGCCAGCAGCTCTTCGACAGGTCGCGAGACTGAAGCTTTCTTT
-,TRBV6-5,-,TRBJ1-1,CASRRRENTEAFF,TGTGCCAGCAGGCGTAGGGAGAACACTGAAGCTTTCTTT
-,TRBV29-1,-,TRBJ1-6,CSARTGGDTPLHF,TGCAGCGCGAGAACCGGGGGGGATACACCCCTCCACTTT
TRBD1,TRBV11-2,-,TRBJ1-1,CASSPGQGTTEAFF,TGTGCCAGCAGCCCAGGACAGGGAACCACTGAAGCTTTCTTT
-,TRBV27,-,TRBJ1-1,CASSSVNMNTEAFF,TGTGCCAGCAGTTCAGTAAATATGAACACTGAAGCTTTCTTT
-,TRBV7-2,-,TRBJ1-2,CASSFGDAGAYGYTF,TGTGCCAGCAGCTTCGGGGACGCTGGGGCCTATGGCTACACCTTC
TRBD2,TRBV14,-,TRBJ2-7,CASSQGQRGRYYEQYF,TGTGCCAGCAGCCAAGGACAGCGGGGTCGATACTACGAGCAGTACTTC
-,TRBV19,-,TRBJ1-4,CASSLGVQGEKLFF,TGTGCCAGTAGTCTGGGCGTCCAGGGTGAAAAACTGTTTTTT
-,TRBV5-8,-,TRBJ1-1,CASSLLQGGTEAFF,TGTGCCAGCAGCTTGTTACAGGGTGGCACTGAAGCTTTCTTT
-,TRBV7-2,-,TRBJ1-6,CASSPFENYSPLHF,TGTGCCAGCAGCCCCTTCGAAAACTATTCACCCCTCCACTTT
-,TRBV14,-,TRBJ1-1,CASSPQTFNTEAFF,TGTGCCAGCAGCCCTCAGACGTTTAACACTGAAGCTTTCTTT
-,TRBV11-3,-,TRBJ2-7,CASSKGGESYEQYF,TGTGCCAGCAGCAAAGGTGGGGAGTCCTACGAGCAGTACTTC